Listed below are T cell receptor beta chains from one sample, sequenced in a study of cytomegalovirus exposure and HLA in healthy donors. Sequencing used immunoSEQ multiplex PCR; TCRdb keeps in-frame clones, though not all of them. The data show 170,000 or so clones, approximately 78% seen once. The specimen sequenced was PBMCs. These receptors came from a woman in her 50s in good health and CMV-seropositive. CDR3s include the opening cysteine and the closing phenylalanine or tryptophan. A D gene is named only where the DNA matches it firmly. The size of a clone is reported for some rows only, either as once, few or many, or as a class for expanded clones.

D: .; J: TRBJ1-3; V: TRBV19; size: .; CDR3: CASNRVSSGNTIYF; DNA: TGTGCCAGTAACAGGGTTAGCTCTGGAAACACCATATATTTT
D: TRBD1; J: TRBJ1-2; V: TRBV28; size: few; CDR3: CAIVRDRGRSNYGYTF; DNA: TGTGCCATTGTGAGGGACAGGGGGCGATCGAACTATGGCTACACCTTC
D: .; J: TRBJ1-4; V: TRBV4-2; size: once; CDR3: CASSHRYRVNEKLFF; DNA: TGTGCCAGCAGCCATAGATACAGGGTTAATGAAAAACTGTTTTTT
D: TRBD1; J: TRBJ1-2; V: TRBV19; size: .; CDR3: CASSTRYPTGEMSRGYTF; DNA: TGTGCCAGTAGTACGCGCTATCCTACAGGGGAGATGAGTCGCGGCTACACCTTC
D: .; J: TRBJ2-4; V: TRBV21-1; size: .; CDR3: CASSTDPGQGAKNIQYF; DNA: TGTGCCAGCAGCACGGACCCAGGCCAGGGGGCCAAAAACATTCAGTACTTC
D: .; J: TRBJ1-1; V: TRBV19; size: few; CDR3: CASSIGRDTEAFF; DNA: TGTGCCAGTAGTATCGGCAGGGACACTGAAGCTTTCTTT
D: TRBD2; J: TRBJ2-7; V: TRBV7-3; size: .; CDR3: CASSLPRTSGGEQYF; DNA: TGTGCCAGCAGCTTACCTCGGACTAGCGGGGGCGAGCAGTACTTC
D: TRBD1; J: TRBJ2-7; V: TRBV9; size: .; CDR3: CASSGGQGDYEQYF; DNA: TGTGCCAGCAGCGGGGGACAGGGGGACTACGAGCAGTACTTC
D: .; J: TRBJ1-1; V: TRBV19; size: few; CDR3: CASSSGWDTPMNTEAFF; DNA: TGTGCCAGTAGTAGTGGTTGGGACACCCCCATGAACACTGAAGCTTTCTTT
D: .; J: TRBJ1-4; V: TRBV5-5; size: .; CDR3: CASSGAPGVNEKLFF; DNA: TGTGCCAGCAGCGGGGCGCCAGGGGTAAATGAAAAACTGTTTTTT
D: TRBD1; J: TRBJ1-1; V: TRBV5-1; size: .; CDR3: CASSVGTGGGFAEAFF; DNA: TGCGCCAGCAGCGTCGGGACAGGGGGCGGTTTCGCTGAAGCTTTCTTT
D: TRBD1; J: TRBJ2-7; V: TRBV27; size: .; CDR3: CASSHSAGTGGYEQYF; DNA: TGTGCCAGCAGCCACTCCGCCGGGACAGGGGGCTACGAGCAGTACTTC
D: TRBD1; J: TRBJ2-6; V: TRBV5-1; size: .; CDR3: CASTGTGAAGANVLTF; DNA: TGCGCCAGCACGGGGACAGGGGCTGCTGGGGCCAACGTCCTGACTTTC
D: .; J: TRBJ2-1; V: TRBV25-1; size: .; CDR3: CASSDSNGSNEQFF; DNA: TGTGCCAGCAGTGATAGCAATGGTAGCAATGAGCAGTTCTTC
D: TRBD1; J: TRBJ1-2; V: TRBV2; size: .; CDR3: CASSDLGQGTGGYTF; DNA: TGTGCCAGCAGTGACCTTGGACAGGGGACGGGCGGCTACACCTTC
D: TRBD2; J: TRBJ2-3; V: TRBV19; size: .; CDR3: CASSIWLAGGLSTDTQYF; DNA: TGTGCCAGTAGTATCTGGCTAGCGGGGGGGCTGAGCACAGATACGCAGTATTTT
D: .; J: TRBJ2-7; V: TRBV28; size: .; CDR3: CASSPNYEQYF; DNA: TGTGCCAGCAGCCCTAACTACGAGCAGTACTTC
D: TRBD1; J: TRBJ1-4; V: TRBV7-4; size: .; CDR3: CASSNAGTAEKLFF; DNA: TGTGCCAGCAGCAATGCCGGGACAGCCGAAAAACTGTTTTTT
D: TRBD2; J: TRBJ2-2; V: TRBV5-1; size: .; CDR3: CASTASGGANTGELFF; DNA: TGCGCCAGCACTGCTAGCGGGGGTGCGAACACCGGGGAGCTGTTTTTT
D: TRBD2; J: TRBJ2-4; V: TRBV5-1; size: .; CDR3: CASSLELGRGIQYF; DNA: TGCGCCAGCAGCTTAGAACTCGGGAGGGGCATTCAGTACTTC
D: .; J: TRBJ2-2; V: TRBV7-9; size: .; CDR3: CASSSLGATLTGELFF; DNA: TGTGCCAGCAGCTCCTTGGGGGCGACTCTCACCGGGGAGCTGTTTTTT
D: TRBD1; J: TRBJ1-1; V: TRBV9; size: .; CDR3: CASSAGQRPTEAFF; DNA: TGTGCCAGCAGCGCGGGACAGAGACCGACTGAAGCTTTCTTT
D: .; J: TRBJ1-5; V: TRBV6-5; size: .; CDR3: CASSSQVEGNQPQHF; DNA: TGTGCCAGCAGCTCACAGGTAGAAGGTAATCAGCCCCAGCATTTT